This TCR beta chain was obtained from a study of cytomegalovirus exposure and HLA in healthy donors. Clones were read by immunoSEQ multiplex PCR, and TCRdb kept only the in-frame ones, dropping some. The table shows approximately 97,000 clones, with approximately 95% occurring only once. Trimming at V came to 0 bases and at J to 6 bases, leaving 4 bases not matched to a gene. The length of the CDR3 is 16 residues. CDR1 LNHNV and CDR2 YYDKDF come from the germline V gene (reference sequence). Study findings and constraints: The finding came from a later analysis; first-cohort TCR clusters tended to co-occur in the 130 or so validation repertoires.

This clone has a single count. The target antigen is unknown. The sequenced sample consisted of PBMCs. The TCR comes from a woman aged 18-29 years in good health and CMV-seronegative. The chain couples TRBV15 to TRBJ2-7, with TRBD2 matching 14 bases. This CDR3 is CATSRDGTSGRGEQYF. CDR3 nucleotide sequence: TGTGCCACCAGCAGAGATGGGACTAGCGGGAGAGGCGAGCAGTACTTC.